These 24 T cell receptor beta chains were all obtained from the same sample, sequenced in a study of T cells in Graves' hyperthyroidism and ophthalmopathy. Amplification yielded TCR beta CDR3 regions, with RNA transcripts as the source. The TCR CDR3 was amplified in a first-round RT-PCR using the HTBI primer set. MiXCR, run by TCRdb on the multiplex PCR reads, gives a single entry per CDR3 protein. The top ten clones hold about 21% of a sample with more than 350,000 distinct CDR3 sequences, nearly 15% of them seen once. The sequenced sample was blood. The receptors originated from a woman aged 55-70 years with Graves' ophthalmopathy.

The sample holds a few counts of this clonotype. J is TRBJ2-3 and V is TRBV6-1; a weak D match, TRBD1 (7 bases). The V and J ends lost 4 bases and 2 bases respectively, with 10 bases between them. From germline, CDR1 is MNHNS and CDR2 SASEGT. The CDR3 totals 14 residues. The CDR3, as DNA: TGTGCCAGCAGTGGACAGGGACTCACAGATACGCAGTATTTT. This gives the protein CASSGQGLTDTQYF.

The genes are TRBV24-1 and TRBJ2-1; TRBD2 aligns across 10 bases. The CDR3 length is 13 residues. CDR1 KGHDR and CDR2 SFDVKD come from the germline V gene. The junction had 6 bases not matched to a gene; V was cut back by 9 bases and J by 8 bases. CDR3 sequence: CATQASGRDEQFF. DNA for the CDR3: TGTGCCACCCAGGCGAGCGGGAGGGATGAGCAGTTCTTC.

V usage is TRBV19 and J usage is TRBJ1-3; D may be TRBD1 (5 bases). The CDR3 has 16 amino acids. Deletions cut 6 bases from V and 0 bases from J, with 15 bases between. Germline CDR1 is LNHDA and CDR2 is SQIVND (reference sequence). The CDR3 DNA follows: TGTGCCAGTAGATCGTATGGGGGGTTCTCTGGAAACACCATATATTTT. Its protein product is CASRSYGGFSGNTIYF.

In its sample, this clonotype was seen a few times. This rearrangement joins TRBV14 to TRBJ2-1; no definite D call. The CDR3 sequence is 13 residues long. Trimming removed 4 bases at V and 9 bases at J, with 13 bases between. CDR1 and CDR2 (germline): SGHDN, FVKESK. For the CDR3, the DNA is TGTGCCAGCAGCCCAGACCAGAAGGGTGAGCAGTTCTTC. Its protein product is CASSPDQKGEQFF.

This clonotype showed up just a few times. CDR3 protein: CASSELLAGEGTQYF. The CDR3 nucleotides read TGTGCCAGCAGTGAGTTACTAGCGGGAGAAGGGACCCAGTACTTC. The gene calls are TRBV25-1 and TRBJ2-5, with TRBD2 matching 11 bases. The V segment lost 3 bases and the J segment 7 bases; nucleotides outside the gene matches: 7. The V gene's germline CDR1 is MGHDK and CDR2 SYGVNS. This CDR3 contains 15 residues.

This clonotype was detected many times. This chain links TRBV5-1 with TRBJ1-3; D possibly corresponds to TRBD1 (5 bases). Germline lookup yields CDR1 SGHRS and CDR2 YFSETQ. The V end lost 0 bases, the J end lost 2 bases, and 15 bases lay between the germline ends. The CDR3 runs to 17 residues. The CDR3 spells CASSLAGTLGAGNTIYF. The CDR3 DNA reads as TGCGCCAGCAGCTTGGCAGGGACTCTCGGAGCTGGAAACACCATATATTTT.

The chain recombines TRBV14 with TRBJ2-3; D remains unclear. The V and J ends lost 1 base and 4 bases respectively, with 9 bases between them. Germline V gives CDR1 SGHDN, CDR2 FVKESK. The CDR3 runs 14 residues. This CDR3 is CASSQVGVPDTQYF. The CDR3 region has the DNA TGTGCCAGCAGCCAAGTTGGCGTCCCAGATACGCAGTATTTT. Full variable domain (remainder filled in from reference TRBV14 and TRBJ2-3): EAGVTQFPSHSVIEKGQTVTLRCDPISGHDNLYWYRRVMGKEIKFLLHFVKESKQDESGMPNNRFLAERTGGTYSTLKVQPAELEDSGVYFCASSQVGVPDTQYFGPGTRLTVL.

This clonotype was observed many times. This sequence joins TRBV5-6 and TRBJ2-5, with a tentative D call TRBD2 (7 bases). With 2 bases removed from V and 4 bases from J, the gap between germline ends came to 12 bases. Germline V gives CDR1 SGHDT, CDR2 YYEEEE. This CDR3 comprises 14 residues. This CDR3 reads CASSFEGGGETQYF. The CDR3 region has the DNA TGTGCCAGCAGCTTCGAGGGAGGGGGAGAGACCCAGTACTTC. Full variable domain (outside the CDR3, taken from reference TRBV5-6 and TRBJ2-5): DAGVTQSPTHLIKTRGQQVTLRCSPKSGHDTVSWYQQALGQGPQFIFQYYEEEERQRGNFPDRFSGHQFPNYSSELNVNALLLGDSALYLCASSFEGGGETQYFGPGTRLLVL.

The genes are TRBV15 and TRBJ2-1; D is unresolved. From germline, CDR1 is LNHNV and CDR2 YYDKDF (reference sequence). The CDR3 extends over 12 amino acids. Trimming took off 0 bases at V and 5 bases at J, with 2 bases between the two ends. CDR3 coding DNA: TGTGCCACCAGCAGAGATGACAATGAGCAGTTCTTC. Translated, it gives CATSRDDNEQFF.

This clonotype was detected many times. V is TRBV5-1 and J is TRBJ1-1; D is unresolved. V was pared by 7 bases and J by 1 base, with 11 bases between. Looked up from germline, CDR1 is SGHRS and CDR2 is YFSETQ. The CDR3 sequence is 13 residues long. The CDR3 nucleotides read TGCGCCAGCTCTCTGGAACGGAACACTGAAGCTTTCTTT. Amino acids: CASSLERNTEAFF.

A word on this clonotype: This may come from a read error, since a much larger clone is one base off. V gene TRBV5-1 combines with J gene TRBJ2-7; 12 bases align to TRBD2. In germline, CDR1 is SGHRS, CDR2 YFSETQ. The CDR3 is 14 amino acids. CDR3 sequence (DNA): TGCGCCAACAGCTTGGCTAGCGGGAGGGTCGAGCAGTACTTC. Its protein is CANSLASGRVEQYF.

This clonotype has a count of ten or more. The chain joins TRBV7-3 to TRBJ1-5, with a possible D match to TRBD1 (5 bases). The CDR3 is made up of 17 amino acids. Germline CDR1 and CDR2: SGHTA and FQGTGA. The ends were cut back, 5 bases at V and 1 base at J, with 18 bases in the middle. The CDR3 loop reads CASSRAAVGVSNQPQHF. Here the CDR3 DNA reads TGTGCCAGCAGCCGCGCAGCCGTGGGGGTGAGCAATCAGCCCCAGCATTTT.

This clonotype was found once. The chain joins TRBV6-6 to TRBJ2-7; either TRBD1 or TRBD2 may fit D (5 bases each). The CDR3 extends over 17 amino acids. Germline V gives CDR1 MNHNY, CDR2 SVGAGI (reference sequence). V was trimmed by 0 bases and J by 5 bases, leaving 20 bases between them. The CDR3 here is CASSYSRMGRVAHEQYF. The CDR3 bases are TGTGCCAGCAGTTACTCGAGGATGGGACGGGTAGCACACGAGCAGTACTTC.

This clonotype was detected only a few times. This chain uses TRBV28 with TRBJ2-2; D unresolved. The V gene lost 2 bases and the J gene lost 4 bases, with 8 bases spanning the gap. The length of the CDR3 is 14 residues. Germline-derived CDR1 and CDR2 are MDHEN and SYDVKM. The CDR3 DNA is TGTGCCAGCAGTTTACGCCAGGTCACCGGGGAGCTGTTTTTT. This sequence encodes CASSLRQVTGELFF.

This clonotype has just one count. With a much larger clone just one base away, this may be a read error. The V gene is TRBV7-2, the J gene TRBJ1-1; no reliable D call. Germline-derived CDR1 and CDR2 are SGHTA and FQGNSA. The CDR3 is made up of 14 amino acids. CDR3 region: CASNPIGMNTEASF. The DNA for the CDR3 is TGTGCCAGCAACCCGATAGGGATGAACACTGAAGCTTCCTTT.

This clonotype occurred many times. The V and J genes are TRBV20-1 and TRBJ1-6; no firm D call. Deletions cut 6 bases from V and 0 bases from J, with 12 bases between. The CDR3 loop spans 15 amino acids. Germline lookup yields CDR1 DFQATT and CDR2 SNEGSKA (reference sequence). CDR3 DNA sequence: TGCAGTGCCTCGGGCGAAAGCTCCTATAATTCACCCCTCCACTTT. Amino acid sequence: CSASGESSYNSPLHF.

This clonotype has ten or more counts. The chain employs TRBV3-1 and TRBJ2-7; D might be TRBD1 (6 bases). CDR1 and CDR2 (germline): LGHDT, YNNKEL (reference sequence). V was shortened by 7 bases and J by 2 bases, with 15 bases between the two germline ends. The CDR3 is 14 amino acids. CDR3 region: CASTSGTPAYEQYF. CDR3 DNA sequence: TGTGCCAGCACCTCCGGGACACCCGCCTACGAGCAGTACTTC.

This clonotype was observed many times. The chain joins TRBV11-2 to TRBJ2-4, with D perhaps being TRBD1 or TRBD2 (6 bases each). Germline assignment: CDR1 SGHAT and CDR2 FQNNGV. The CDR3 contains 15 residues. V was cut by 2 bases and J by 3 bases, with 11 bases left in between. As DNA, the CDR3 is TGTGCCAGCAGCTTATCCGAGGGGGGCAAAAACATTCAGTACTTC. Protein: CASSLSEGGKNIQYF.

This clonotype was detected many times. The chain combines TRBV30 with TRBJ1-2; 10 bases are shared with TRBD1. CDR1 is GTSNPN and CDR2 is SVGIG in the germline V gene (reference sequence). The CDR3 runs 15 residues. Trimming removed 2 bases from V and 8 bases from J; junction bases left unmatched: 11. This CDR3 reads CAWSPRGQGFVGYTF. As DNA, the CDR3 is TGTGCCTGGAGTCCCCGGGGACAGGGGTTTGTGGGCTACACCTTC.

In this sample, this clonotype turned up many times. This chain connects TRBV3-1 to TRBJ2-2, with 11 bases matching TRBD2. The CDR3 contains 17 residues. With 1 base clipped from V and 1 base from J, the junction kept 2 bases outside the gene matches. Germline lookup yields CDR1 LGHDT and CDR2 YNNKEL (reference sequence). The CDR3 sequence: CASSQVGTSGNTGELFF. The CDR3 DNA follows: TGTGCCAGCAGCCAAGTAGGGACTAGCGGGAACACCGGGGAGCTGTTTTTT.

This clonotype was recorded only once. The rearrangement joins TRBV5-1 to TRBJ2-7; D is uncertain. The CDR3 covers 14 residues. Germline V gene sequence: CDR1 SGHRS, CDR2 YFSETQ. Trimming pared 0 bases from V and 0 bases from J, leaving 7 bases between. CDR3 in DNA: TGCGCCAGCAGCTTGGAAGGGAACTCCTACGAGCAGTACTTC. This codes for CASSLEGNSYEQYF.

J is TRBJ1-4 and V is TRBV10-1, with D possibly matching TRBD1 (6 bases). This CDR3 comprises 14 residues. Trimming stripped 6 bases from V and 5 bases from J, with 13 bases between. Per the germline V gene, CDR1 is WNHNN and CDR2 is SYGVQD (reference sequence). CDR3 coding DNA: TGCGCCAGCAGCTCCGGGACACTGAATGAAAAACTGTTTTTT. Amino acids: CASSSGTLNEKLFF.

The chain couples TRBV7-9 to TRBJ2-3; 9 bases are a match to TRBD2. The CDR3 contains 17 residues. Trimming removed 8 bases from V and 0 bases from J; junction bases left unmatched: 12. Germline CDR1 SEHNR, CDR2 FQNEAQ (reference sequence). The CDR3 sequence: CASERGLAGRSTDTQYF. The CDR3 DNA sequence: TGTGCCAGCGAGAGGGGGCTAGCGGGAAGGAGCACAGATACGCAGTATTTT.

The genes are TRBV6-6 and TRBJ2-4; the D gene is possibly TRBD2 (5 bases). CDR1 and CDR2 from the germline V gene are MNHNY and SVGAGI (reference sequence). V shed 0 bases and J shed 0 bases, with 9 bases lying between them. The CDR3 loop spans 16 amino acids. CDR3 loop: CASSYSDGLAKNIQYF. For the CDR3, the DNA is TGTGCCAGCAGTTACTCGGACGGACTAGCCAAAAACATTCAGTACTTC.